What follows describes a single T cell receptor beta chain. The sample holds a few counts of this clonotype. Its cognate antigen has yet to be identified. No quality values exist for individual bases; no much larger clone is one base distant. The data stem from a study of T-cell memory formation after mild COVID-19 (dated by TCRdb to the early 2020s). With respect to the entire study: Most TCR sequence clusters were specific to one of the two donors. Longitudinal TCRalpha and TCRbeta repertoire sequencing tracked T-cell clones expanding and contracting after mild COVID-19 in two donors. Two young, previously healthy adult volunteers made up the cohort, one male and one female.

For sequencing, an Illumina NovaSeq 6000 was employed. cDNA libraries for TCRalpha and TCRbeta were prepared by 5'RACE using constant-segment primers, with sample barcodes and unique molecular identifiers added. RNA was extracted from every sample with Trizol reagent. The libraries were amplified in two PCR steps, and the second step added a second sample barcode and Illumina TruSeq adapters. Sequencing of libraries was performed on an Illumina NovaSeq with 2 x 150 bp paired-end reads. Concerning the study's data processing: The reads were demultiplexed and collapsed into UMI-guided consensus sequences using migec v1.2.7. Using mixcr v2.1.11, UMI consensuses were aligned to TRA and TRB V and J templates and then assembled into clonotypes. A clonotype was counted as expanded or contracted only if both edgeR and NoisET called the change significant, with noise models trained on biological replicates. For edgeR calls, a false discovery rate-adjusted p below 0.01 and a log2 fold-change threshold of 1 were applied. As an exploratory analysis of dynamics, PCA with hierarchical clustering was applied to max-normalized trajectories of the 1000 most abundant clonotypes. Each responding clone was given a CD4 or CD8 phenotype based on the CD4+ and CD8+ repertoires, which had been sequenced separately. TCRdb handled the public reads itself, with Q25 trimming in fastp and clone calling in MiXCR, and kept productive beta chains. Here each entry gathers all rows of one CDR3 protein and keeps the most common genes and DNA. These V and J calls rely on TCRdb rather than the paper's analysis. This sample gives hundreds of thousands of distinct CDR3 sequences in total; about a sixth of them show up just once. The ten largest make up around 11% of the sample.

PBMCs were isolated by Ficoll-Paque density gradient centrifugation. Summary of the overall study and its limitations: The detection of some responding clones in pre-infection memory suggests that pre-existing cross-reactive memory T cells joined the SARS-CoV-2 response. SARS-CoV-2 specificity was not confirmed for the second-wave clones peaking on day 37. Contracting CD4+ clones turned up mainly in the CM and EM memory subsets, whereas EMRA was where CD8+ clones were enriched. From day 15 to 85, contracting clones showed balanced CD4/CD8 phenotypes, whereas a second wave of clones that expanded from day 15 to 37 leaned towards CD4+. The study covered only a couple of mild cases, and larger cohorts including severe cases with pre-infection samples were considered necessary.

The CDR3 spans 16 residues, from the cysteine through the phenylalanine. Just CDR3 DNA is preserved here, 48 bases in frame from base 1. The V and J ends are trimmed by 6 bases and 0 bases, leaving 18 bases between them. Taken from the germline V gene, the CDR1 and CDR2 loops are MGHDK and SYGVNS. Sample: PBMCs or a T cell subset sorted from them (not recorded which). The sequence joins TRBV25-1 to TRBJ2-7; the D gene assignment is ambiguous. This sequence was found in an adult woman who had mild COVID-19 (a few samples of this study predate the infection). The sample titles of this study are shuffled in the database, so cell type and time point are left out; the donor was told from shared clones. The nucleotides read TGTGCCAGCAGCCCCAAGATCGCATCCACCTCCTACGAGCAGTACTTC. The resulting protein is CASSPKIASTSYEQYF.